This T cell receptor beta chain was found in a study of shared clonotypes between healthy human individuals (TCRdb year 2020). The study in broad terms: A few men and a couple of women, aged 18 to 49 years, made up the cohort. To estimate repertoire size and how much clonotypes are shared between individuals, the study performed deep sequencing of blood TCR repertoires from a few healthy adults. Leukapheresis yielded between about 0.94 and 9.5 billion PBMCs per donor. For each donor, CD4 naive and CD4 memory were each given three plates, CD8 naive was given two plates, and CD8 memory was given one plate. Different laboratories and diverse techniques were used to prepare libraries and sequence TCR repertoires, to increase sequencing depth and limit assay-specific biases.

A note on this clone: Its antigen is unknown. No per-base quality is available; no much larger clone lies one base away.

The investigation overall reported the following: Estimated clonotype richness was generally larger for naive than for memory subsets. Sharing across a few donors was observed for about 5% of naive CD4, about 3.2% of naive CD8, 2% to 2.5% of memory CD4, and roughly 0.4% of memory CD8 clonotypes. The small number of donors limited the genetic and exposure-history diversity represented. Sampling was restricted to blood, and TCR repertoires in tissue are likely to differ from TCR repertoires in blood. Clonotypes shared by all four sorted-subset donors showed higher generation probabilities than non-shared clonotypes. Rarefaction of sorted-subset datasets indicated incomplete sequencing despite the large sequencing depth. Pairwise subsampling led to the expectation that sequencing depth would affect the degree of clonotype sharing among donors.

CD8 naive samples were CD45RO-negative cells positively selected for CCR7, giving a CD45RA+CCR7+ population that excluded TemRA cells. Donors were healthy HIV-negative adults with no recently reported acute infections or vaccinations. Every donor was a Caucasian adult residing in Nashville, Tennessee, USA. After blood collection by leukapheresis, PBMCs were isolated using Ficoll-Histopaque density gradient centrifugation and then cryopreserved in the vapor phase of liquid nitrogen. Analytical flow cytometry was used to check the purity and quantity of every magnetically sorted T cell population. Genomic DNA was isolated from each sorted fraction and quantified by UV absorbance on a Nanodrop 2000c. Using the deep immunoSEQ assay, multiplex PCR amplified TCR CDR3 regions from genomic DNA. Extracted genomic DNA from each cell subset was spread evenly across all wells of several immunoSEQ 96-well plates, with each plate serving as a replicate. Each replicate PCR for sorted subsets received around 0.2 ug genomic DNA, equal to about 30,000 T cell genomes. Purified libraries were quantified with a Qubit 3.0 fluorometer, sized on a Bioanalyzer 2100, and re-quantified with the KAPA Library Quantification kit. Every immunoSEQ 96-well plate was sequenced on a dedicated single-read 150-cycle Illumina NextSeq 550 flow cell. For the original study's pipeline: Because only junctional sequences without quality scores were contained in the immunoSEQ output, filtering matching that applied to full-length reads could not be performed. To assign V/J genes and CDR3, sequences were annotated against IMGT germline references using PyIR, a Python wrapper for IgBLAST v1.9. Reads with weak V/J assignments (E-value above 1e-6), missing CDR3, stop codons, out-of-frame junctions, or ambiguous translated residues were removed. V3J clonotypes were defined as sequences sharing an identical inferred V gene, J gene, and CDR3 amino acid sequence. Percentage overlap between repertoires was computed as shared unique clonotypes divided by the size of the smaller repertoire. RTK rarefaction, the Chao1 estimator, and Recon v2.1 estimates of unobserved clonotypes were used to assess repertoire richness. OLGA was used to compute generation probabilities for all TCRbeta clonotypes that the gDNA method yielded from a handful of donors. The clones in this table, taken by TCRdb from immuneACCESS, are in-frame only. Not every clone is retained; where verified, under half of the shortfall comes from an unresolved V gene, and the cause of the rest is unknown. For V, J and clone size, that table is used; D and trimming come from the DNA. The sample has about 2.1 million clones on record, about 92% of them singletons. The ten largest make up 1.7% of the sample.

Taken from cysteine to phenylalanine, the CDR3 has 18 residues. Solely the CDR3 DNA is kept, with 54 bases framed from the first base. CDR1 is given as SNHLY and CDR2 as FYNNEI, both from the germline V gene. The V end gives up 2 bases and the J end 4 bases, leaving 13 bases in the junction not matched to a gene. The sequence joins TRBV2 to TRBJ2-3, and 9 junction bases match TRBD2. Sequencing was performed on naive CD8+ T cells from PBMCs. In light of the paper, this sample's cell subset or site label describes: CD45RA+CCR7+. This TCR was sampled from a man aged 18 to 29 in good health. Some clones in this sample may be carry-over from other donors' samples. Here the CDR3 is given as CASSEQPGREGLSDTQYF. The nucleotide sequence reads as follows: TGTGCCAGCAGTGAACAGCCCGGGCGGGAGGGCCTTTCAGATACGCAGTATTTT.